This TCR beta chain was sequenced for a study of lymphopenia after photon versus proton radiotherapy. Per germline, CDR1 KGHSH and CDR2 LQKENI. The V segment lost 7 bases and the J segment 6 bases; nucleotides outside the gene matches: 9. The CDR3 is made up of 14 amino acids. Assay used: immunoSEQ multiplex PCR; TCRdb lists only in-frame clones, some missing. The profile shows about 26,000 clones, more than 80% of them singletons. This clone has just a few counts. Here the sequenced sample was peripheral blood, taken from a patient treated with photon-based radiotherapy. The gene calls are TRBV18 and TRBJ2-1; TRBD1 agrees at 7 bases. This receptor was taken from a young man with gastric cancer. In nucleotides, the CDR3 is TGTGCCAGCTACGCGACAGGGCCGGGCAATGAGCAGTTCTTC. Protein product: CASYATGPGNEQFF.